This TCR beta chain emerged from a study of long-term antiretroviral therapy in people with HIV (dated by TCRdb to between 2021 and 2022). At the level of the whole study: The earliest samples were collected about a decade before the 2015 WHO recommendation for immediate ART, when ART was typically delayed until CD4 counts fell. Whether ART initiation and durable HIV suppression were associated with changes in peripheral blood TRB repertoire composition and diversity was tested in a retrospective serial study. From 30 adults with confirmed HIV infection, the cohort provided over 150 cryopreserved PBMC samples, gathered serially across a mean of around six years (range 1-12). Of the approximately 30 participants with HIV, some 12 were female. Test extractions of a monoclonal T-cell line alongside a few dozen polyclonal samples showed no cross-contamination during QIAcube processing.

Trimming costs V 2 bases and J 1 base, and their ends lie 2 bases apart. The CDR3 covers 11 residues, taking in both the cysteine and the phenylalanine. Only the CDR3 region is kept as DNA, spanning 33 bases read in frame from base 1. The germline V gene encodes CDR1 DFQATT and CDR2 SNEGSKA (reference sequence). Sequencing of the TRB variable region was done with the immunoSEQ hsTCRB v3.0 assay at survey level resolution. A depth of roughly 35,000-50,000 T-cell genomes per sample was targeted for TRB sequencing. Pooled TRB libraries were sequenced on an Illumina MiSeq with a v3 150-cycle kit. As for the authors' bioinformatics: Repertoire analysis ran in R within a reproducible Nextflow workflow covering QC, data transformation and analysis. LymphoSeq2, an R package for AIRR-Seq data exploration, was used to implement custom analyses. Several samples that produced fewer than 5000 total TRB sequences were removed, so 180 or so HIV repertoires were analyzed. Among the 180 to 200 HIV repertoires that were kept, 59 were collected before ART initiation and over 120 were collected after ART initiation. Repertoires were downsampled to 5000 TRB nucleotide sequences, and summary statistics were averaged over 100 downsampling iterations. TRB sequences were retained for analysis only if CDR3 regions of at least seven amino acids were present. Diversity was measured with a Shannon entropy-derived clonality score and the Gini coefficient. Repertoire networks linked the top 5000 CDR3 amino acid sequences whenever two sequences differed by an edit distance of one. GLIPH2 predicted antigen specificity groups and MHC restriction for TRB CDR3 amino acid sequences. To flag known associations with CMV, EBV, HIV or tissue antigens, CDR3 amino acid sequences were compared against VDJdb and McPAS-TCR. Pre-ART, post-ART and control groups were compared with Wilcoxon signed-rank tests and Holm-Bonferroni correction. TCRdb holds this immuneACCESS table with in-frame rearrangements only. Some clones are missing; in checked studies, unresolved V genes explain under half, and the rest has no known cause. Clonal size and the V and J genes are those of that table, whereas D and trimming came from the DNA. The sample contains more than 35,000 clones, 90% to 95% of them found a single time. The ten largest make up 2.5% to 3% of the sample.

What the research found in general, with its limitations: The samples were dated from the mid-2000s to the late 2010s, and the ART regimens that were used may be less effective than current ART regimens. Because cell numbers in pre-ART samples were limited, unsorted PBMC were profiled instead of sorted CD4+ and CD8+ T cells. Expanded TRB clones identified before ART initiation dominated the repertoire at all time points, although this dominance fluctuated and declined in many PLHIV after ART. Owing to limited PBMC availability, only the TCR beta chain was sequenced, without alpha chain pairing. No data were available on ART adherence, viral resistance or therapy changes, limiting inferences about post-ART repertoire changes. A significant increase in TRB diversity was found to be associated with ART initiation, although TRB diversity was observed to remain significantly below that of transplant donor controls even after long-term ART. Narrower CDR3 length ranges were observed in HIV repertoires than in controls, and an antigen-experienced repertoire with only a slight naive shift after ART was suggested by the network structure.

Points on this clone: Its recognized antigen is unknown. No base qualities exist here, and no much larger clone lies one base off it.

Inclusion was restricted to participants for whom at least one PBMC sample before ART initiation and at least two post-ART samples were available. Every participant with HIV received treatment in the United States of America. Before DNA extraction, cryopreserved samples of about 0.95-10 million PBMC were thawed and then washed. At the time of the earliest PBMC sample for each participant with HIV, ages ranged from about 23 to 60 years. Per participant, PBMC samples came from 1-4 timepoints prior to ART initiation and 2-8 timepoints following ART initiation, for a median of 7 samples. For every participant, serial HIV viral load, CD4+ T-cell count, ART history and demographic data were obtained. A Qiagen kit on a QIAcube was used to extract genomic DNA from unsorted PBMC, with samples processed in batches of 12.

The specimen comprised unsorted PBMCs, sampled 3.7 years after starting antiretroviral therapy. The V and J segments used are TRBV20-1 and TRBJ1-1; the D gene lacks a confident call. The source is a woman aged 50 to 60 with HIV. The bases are TGCAGTGCTAGACAGAACACTGAAGCTTTCTTT. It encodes CSARQNTEAFF.